This T cell receptor beta chain was sequenced for a study of cytomegalovirus exposure and HLA in healthy donors. Study-wide context: A previous analysis identified 100 million to 120 million unique TCR beta sequences derived from around 180 million T cells.

As for this clone: Its antigen remains unknown.

Study conclusions and caveats: TCR beta sequences numbering under 20,000 were associated with HLA alleles at 0.05 false discovery rate in a later analysis. The listing of some 170 TCR beta chains classed them as cytomegalovirus-associated.

Amplification used 60 Vbeta primers and 13 Jbeta primers. TCRdb's table, derived via immunoSEQ multiplex PCR, lists solely in-frame clones and lacks some. The sample carries fewer than 45,000 clones, 60% to 75% recorded once. The sequencing sample was made of PBMCs. This TCR was sampled from a man aged 40-50 years in good health and CMV-seronegative.

The CDR3 region is CASRLGQANEQFF. CDR3 bases: TGTGCCAGCAGGCTGGGACAGGCCAATGAGCAGTTCTTC. The J gene is TRBJ2-1, the V gene TRBV2, with 8 bases fitting TRBD1. This CDR3 contains 13 residues. Trimming cost V 6 bases and J 6 bases; bases outside gene matches: 4. Germline CDR1 SNHLY, CDR2 FYNNEI.